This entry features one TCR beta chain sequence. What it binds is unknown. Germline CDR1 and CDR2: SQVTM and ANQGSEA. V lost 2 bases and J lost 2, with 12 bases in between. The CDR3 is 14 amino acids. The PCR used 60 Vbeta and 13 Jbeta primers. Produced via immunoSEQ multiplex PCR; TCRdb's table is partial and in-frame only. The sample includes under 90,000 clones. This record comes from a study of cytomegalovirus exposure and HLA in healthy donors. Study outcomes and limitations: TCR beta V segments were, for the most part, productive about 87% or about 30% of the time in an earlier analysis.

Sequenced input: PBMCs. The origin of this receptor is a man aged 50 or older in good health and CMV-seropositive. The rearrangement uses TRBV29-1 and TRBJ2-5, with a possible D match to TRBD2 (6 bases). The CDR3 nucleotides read TGCAGCGTTGAAAGTCGCGGGGCTCAAGAGACCCAGTACTTC. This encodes CSVESRGAQETQYF.